The T cell receptor beta chain under discussion was sequenced for a study of blood T cell repertoires in COVID-19 (dated by TCRdb to 2019 to 2021). For the wider study: The collaborator samples originated in the United States, Italy and Spain and spanned the acute and convalescent phases of COVID-19. The prospective study material was composed of cDNA or gDNA derived from T cells, B-cell-depleted T cells, or PBMCs. The dataset comprised deeply sampled blood TCRbeta repertoires from subjects exposed to, actively infected with, or recovered from COVID-19. The repertoires were released in a freely available public database meant as a resource for research on the immune response to SARS-CoV-2. The samples were drawn from two sources: the first 160 participants of the ongoing ImmuneRACE study, and 950 to 1,500 subjects contributed by 6 global collaborators. The sample metadata nearly always contained a de-identified subject ID, COVID-19 status, age in years and sex. Where available, HLA class I and class II types were obtained from metadata supplied by the sample provider rather than from assay-based typing.

The full study reports these points: Clinical and demographic metadata were provided uncurated, with the amount varying by source and participant.

A distance of 19 bases separates the germline ends of V and J, which lose 0 bases and 7 bases respectively. For CDR1 and CDR2, the germline V gene (reference sequence) lists LGHDT and YNNKEL. Inclusive of the bounding cysteine and phenylalanine, the CDR3 is 16 residues long. Only the CDR3 DNA is retained, 48 bases long and in frame from the first base. About this clone itself: Which antigen it targets is not known. Per-nucleotide qualities are absent, and no much larger clonotype sits a single base away.

Each collaborating institution followed its own protocols to collect whole blood in K2EDTA tubes. Collaborator samples were shipped for TCRbeta analysis as frozen whole blood, isolated PBMCs, or DNA extracted from either sample type. TCRbeta CDR3 regions were amplified from genomic DNA by means of the immunoSEQ Assay, a bias-controlled multiplex PCR. The original pipeline was this. Nucleated cell counts per sample were estimated from amplification of reference gene primers within the assay. To quantify the absolute abundance of each unique TCRbeta CDR3 rearrangement, sequence reads were collapsed and filtered. For each sample, productive Simpson clonality was calculated as the square root of Simpson's diversity index over productive rearrangements. This is the immuneACCESS table as TCRdb keeps it, with only in-frame sequences that have V and J called. A part of the clones is gone; compared with another copy, unresolved V genes explain less than half, and the rest is unexplained. For V, J and clone size, that table is used; D and trimming come from the DNA. The sample data list about 120,000 clones, and about 86% of these were observed just once. The ten largest account for about 2% of the sample.

The V gene is TRBV3-1 (or the pseudogene TRBV3-2) and the J gene is TRBJ2-7; a weak D assignment points to TRBD2 (7 bases agree). The sequence was collected from a woman in her forties or fifties with acute or convalescent COVID-19. Sequenced material: peripheral blood. The nucleotides are TGTGCCAGCAGCCAAGAGGGGGCGGGAGAGGGCGGAGAGCAGTACTTC. Translated, this gives CASSQEGAGEGGEQYF.